One and the same sample provided the 9 T cell receptor beta chains below, sequenced in a study of blood T cell repertoires in COVID-19. Using immunoSEQ multiplex PCR, the repertoire was profiled, and TCRdb retains in-frame clones only, with some absent. The sample holds about 200,000 clones, 80% to 85% seen once. Specimen: PBMCs or T cells enriched from blood (not recorded which). The receptor source for this set is a woman aged 45 to 65 with acute COVID-19.

The V call is TRBV19, the J call TRBJ1-1; D gene ambiguous. V was shortened by 5 bases and J by 1 base, with 14 bases between the two germline ends. The CDR3 consists of 15 residues. The germline gives CDR1 LNHDA, CDR2 SQIVND (reference sequence). The CDR3 region has the DNA TGTGCCAGTAGTTTTACGACAAACCCGAACACTGAAGCTTTCTTT. Encoded protein: CASSFTTNPNTEAFF.

This clone was counted once. This chain connects TRBV9 to TRBJ2-7; 10 bases match TRBD2. Looked up from germline, CDR1 is SGDLS and CDR2 is YYNGEE. This CDR3 is 15 amino acids long. V gave up 4 bases and J gave up 4 bases; unmatched junction bases: 8. This CDR3 reads CASSPSSGSSYEQYF. Here the CDR3 DNA reads TGTGCCAGCAGCCCTTCTAGCGGGAGTTCATACGAGCAGTACTTC.

This sequence joins TRBV5-5 and TRBJ1-1; 8 bases match TRBD1. CDR1 and CDR2 from the germline V gene are SGHKS and YYEKEE (reference sequence). The V and J ends lost 2 bases and 4 bases, in that order; junction bases with no gene match: 7. The CDR3 has 15 residues. In DNA form, the CDR3 reads TGTGCCAGCAGCTTACTCAGACAGGGGACCACTGAAGCTTTCTTT. Its translation: CASSLLRQGTTEAFF.

This clone has only one observation. This chain connects TRBV7-6 to TRBJ2-1, with D maybe TRBD2 (7 bases). The CDR3 loop spans 16 amino acids. Trimming took 1 base from V and 5 from J, leaving 15 bases between them. The germline gives CDR1 SGHVS, CDR2 FNYEAQ. Here the CDR3 DNA reads TGTGCCAGCAGCTTAGTAGGGCGGGGGCGCAACAATGAGCAGTTCTTC. Protein sequence: CASSLVGRGRNNEQFF.

The chain uses TRBV30 and TRBJ2-1, with 7 bases lining up with TRBD2. Germline V gene sequence: CDR1 GTSNPN, CDR2 SVGIG (reference sequence). This CDR3 is built from 14 residues. Losses at the gene ends were 2 bases for V and 9 bases for J; bases not matched to a gene: 10. Here the CDR3 DNA reads TGTGCCTGGAGTCGGGGGGAGTCCTCTAGTGAGCAGTTCTTC. Its protein product is CAWSRGESSSEQFF. Full variable domain (missing parts from reference TRBV30 and TRBJ2-1): SQTIHQWPATLVQPVGSPLSLECTVEGTSNPNLYWYRQAAGRGLQLLFYSVGIGQISSEVPQNLSASRPQDRQFILSSKKLLLSDSGFYLCAWSRGESSSEQFFGPGTRLTVL.

J is TRBJ1-2 and V is TRBV6-5, with 10 positions matching TRBD1. The germline V gene has CDR1 MNHEY and CDR2 SVGAGI. The CDR3 contains 15 residues. V lost 5 bases to trimming and J lost 4 bases; unmatched junction nucleotides: 7. The CDR3 sequence is CASSHPGQGRYGYTF. CDR3 DNA sequence: TGTGCCAGCAGTCATCCGGGACAGGGGCGCTATGGCTACACCTTC.

V is TRBV19 and J is TRBJ2-4, with D possibly TRBD2 on 5 matching bases. V lost 0 bases and J 0 bases, leaving 12 bases between the germline ends. The CDR3 is 17 amino acids. Germline V gene data show CDR1 as LNHDA and CDR2 as SQIVND (reference sequence). The CDR3 region has the DNA TGTGCCAGTAGTATAGACATAAGCGGAAAAGCCAAAAACATTCAGTACTTC. This sequence encodes CASSIDISGKAKNIQYF.

The rearrangement uses TRBV4-3 and TRBJ1-3; a possible D gene is TRBD1 (6 bases). The germline V gene encodes CDR1 LGHNA and CDR2 YSLEER. Trimming removed 4 bases from V and 0 bases from J, with 13 bases in between. This CDR3 has 16 amino acids. The CDR3, as DNA: TGCGCCAGCAGCCTAACACAGGGAAGCTCTGGAAACACCATATATTTT. Residues: CASSLTQGSSGNTIYF.

The chain links TRBV7-6 to TRBJ1-6; 10 nucleotides match TRBD1. V was pared by 3 bases and J by 8 bases, with 4 bases of the junction left unmatched. Germline lookup yields CDR1 SGHVS and CDR2 FNYEAQ. The CDR3 consists of 15 residues. The CDR3 DNA reads TGTGCCAGCAGCTTGACAGGGGGCAGAGATTCACCCCTCCACTTT. This encodes CASSLTGGRDSPLHF.